This T cell receptor (beta chain) was recorded in a study of blood T cell repertoires in COVID-19 (dated by TCRdb to 2020 to 2022). Background for the entire study: Samples covering the acute and convalescent phases of COVID-19 were provided by collaborators in the United States, Italy and Spain. The material from the prospective study consisted of cDNA or gDNA derived from T cells, B-cell-depleted T cells, or PBMCs. Deeply sampled blood TCRbeta repertoires from subjects exposed to, actively infected with, or recovered from COVID-19 were included in the dataset. A freely available public database, intended as a resource for researchers studying the immune response to SARS-CoV-2, is where the repertoires were released. The samples were drawn from the first 160 participants of the ongoing ImmuneRACE study and from 1,254 subjects provided by 6 global collaborators. Sample metadata almost always included a de-identified subject ID, COVID-19 status, age in years and sex. HLA class I and class II types, where available, came from metadata supplied by the sample provider rather than from assay-based typing. General study outcomes and caveats: How much clinical and demographic metadata was included differed by source and by participant, and the metadata was provided uncurated.

One collaborating source in Seattle enrolled patients during active infection and followed them longitudinally through the course of disease. Each collaborating institution followed its own protocols to collect whole blood in K2EDTA tubes. For TCRbeta analysis, collaborator samples were shipped as frozen whole blood, as isolated PBMCs, or as DNA extracted from either sample type. Trimming leaves V shorter by 1 base and J shorter by 0 bases, with the junction holding 12 bases beyond the gene matches. The CDR3, cysteine through phenylalanine, is 19 amino acids long. The only DNA kept is the CDR3, 57 bases in frame from the first base. Sequences LGHDT (CDR1) and YNNKEL (CDR2) are obtained from the germline V gene (reference sequence). TCRbeta CDR3 regions were amplified from genomic DNA using the immunoSEQ Assay, a bias-controlled multiplex PCR. On the authors' methods: The number of nucleated cells in each sample was estimated by amplification of reference gene primers within the assay. Sequence reads were collapsed and filtered to measure the absolute abundance of every unique TCRbeta CDR3 rearrangement. For each sample, productive Simpson clonality was calculated as the square root of Simpson's diversity index across productive rearrangements. Not all clones reach the TCRdb copy of this immuneACCESS table, which keeps in-frame sequences only. Checked studies attribute under half of the gap to unresolved V genes and leave the rest unexplained. V, J and clone size reflect that table, while D and trimming were determined from the DNA. For this sample there are under 55,000 clones; about 90% appear just once. The ten biggest clones cover 2.1% of the sample.

With respect to this clone: Its recognized antigen is unknown. Per-base qualities were not stored, and no clone one base away is much larger.

Here the chain combines TRBV3-1 (or the pseudogene TRBV3-2) and TRBJ1-3; 7 junctional bases match TRBD1. The receptor comes from a woman of 80 years or more with COVID-19, enrolled during active disease. The sequenced sample was peripheral blood. The nucleotides read TGTGCCAGCAGCCAAGGGGGGTTTGGGACAGTAGCCTCTGGAAACACCATATATTTT. Translated, it reads CASSQGGFGTVASGNTIYF.